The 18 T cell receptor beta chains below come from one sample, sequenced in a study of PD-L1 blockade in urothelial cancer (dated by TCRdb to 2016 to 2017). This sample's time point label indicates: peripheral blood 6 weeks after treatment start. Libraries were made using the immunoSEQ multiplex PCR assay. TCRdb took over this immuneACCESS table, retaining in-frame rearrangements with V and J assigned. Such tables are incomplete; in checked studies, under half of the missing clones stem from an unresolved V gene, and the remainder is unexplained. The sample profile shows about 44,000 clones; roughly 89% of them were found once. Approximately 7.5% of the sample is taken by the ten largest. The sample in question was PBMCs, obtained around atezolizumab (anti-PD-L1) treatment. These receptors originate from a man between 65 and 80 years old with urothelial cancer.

The CDR3: CASSSLPGGYNEQFF. CDR3 DNA: TGTGCCAGTAGTAGCCTCCCCGGGGGTTACAATGAGCAGTTCTTC. This chain uses TRBV19 with TRBJ2-1; D might be TRBD2 (6 bases). Between the trimmed V and J ends, which lost 4 bases and 4 bases, there was a span of 14 bases. CDR3 length equals 15 residues. In germline, CDR1 is LNHDA, CDR2 SQIVND (reference sequence).

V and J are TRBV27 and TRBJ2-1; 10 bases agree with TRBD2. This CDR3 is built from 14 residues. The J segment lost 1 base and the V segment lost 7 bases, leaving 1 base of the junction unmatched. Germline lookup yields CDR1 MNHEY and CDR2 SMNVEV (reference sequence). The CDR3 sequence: CASKLAGSYNEQFF. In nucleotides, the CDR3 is TGTGCCAGCAAACTAGCGGGATCCTACAATGAGCAGTTCTTC.

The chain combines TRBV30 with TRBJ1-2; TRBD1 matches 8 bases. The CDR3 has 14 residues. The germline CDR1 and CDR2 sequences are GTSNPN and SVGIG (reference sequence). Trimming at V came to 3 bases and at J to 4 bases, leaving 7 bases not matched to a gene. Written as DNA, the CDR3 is TGTGCCTGGAGAGCTCCCGGACAGGGCTATGGCTACACCTTC. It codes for CAWRAPGQGYGYTF.

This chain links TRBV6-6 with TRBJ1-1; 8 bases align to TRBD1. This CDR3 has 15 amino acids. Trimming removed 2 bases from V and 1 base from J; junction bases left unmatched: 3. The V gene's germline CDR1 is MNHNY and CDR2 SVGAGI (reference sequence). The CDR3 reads CASSYTGTGNTEAFF. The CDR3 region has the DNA TGTGCCAGCAGTTACACCGGGACAGGGAACACTGAAGCTTTCTTT.

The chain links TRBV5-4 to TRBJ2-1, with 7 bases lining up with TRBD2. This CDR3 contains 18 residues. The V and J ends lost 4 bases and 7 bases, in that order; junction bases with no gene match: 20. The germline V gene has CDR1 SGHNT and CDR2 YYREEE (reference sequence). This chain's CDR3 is CASSRFPLTAGEKNEQFF. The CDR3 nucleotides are TGTGCCAGCAGCCGTTTCCCCCTAACGGCGGGAGAAAAGAATGAGCAGTTCTTC.

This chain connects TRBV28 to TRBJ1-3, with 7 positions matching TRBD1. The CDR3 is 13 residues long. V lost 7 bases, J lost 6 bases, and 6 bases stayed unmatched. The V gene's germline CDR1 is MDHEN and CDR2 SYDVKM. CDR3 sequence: CASMSGTANTIYF. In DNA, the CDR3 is TGTGCCAGCATGTCGGGGACAGCAAACACCATATATTTT.

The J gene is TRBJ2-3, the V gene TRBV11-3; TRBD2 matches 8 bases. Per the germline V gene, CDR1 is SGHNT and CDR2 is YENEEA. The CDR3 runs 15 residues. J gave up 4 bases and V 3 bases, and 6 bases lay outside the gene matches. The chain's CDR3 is CASSLVSGGPDTQYF. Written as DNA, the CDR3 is TGTGCCAGCAGCTTGGTGAGCGGGGGCCCAGATACGCAGTATTTT.

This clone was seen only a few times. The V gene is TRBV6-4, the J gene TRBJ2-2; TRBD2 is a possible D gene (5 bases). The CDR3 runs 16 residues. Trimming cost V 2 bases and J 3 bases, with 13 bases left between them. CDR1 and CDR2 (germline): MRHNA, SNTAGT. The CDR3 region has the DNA TGTGCCAGCAGTGACGAGTCTGGCGGGCACACCGGGGAGCTGTTTTTT. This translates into CASSDESGGHTGELFF.

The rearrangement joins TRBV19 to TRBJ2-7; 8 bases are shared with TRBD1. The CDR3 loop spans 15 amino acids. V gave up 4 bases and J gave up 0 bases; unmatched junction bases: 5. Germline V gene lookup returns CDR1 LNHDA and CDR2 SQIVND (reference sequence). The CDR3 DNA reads TGTGCCAGTAGTACCCGGACAGGGAGCTCCTACGAGCAGTACTTC. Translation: CASSTRTGSSYEQYF.

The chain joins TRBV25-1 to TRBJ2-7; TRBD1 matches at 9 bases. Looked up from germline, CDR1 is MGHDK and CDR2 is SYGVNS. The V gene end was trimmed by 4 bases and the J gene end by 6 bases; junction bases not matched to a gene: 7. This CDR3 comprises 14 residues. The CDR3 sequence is CASSGQGVFSEQYF. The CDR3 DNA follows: TGTGCCAGCAGTGGACAGGGGGTCTTCTCCGAGCAGTACTTC.

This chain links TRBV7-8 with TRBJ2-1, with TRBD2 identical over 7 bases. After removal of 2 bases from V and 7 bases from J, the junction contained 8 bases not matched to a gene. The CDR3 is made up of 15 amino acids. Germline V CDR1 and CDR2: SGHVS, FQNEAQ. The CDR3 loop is CASSLLRAGLNEQFF. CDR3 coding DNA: TGTGCCAGCAGCTTACTACGAGCGGGGCTAAATGAGCAGTTCTTC.

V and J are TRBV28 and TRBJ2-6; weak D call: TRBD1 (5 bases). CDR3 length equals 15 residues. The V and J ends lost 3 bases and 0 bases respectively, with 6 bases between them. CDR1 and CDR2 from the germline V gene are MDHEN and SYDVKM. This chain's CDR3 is CASSLGPSGANVLTF. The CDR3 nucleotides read TGTGCCAGCAGTTTGGGGCCCTCTGGGGCCAACGTCCTGACTTTC.

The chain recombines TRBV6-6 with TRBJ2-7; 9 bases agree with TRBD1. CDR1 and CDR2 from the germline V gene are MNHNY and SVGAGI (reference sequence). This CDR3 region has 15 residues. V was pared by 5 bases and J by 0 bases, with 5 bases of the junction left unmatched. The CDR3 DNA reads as TGTGCCAGCAGTACCGGGACAGGGAGCTCCTACGAGCAGTACTTC. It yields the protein CASSTGTGSSYEQYF.

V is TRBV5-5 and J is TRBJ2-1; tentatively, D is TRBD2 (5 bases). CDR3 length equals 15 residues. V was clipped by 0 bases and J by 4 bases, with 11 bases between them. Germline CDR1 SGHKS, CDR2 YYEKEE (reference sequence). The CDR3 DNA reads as TGTGCCAGCAGCTTGGCGTCAGCGGTGTACAATGAGCAGTTCTTC. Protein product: CASSLASAVYNEQFF.

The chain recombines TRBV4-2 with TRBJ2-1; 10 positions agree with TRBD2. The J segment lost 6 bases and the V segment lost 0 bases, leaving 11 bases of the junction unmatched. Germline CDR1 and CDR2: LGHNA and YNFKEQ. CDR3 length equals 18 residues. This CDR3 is CASSQDLTSGKRGNEQFF. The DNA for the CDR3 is TGTGCCAGCAGCCAAGATCTAACTAGCGGGAAACGGGGCAATGAGCAGTTCTTC.

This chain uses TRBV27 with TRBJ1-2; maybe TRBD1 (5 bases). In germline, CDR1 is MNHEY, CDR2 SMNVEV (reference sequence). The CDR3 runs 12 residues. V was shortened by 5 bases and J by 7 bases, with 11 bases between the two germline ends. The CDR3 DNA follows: TGTGCCAGCAGTCAGTCAGGGTTTGGCTACACCTTC. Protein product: CASSQSGFGYTF.

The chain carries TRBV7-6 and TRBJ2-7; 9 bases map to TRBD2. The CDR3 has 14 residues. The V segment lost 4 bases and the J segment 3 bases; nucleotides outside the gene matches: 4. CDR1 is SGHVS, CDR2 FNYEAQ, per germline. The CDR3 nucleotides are TGTGCCAGCAGCTCAATAGCGGGAGACTACGAGCAGTACTTC. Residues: CASSSIAGDYEQYF.

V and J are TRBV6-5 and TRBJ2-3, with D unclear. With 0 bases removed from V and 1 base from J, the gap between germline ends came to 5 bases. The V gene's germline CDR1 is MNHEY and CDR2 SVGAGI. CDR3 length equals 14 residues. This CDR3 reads CASSYSSGTDTQYF. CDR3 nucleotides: TGTGCCAGCAGTTACTCGTCGGGCACAGATACGCAGTATTTT.